The 20 T cell receptor beta chains reported below all come from one sample, sequenced in a study of T cell responses to AZD1222 COVID-19 vaccine. Data came from immunoSEQ multiplex PCR; TCRdb stores just in-frame clones and leaves some out. The data hold 100,000 or so clones, with about 87% observed a single time. Sequenced material: peripheral blood, taken on day 0 of AZD1222 vaccination. The receptors here all came from an adult in good health.

The chain links TRBV27 to TRBJ1-1, with D tentatively TRBD1 (5 bases). CDR3 length: 14 residues. Trimming left V 4 bases short and J 11 bases short, with 20 bases between. Germline CDR1 and CDR2: MNHEY and SMNVEV (reference sequence). The CDR3 DNA sequence: TGTGCCAGCAGTTCCTGGGACGACCTAGGAGGGGCTTTCTTT. Protein sequence: CASSSWDDLGGAFF.

This rearrangement joins TRBV7-2 to TRBJ2-7; possible D gene TRBD2, 5 bases. CDR3 length: 15 amino acids. The V gene's germline CDR1 is SGHTA and CDR2 FQGNSA. V was clipped by 4 bases and J by 6 bases, with 19 bases between them. CDR3 sequence: CASSSGRGSYLEQYF. DNA for the CDR3: TGTGCCAGCAGCTCCGGTCGAGGGTCTTATCTCGAGCAGTACTTC.

This rearrangement joins TRBV4-3 to TRBJ2-7, with 16 positions matching TRBD2. CDR1 and CDR2 from the germline V gene are LGHNA and YSLEER. V shed 4 bases and J 0 bases; nucleotides not matched to a gene: 6. The CDR3 extends over 18 amino acids. This CDR3 is CASSPGLAGGGDSYEQYF. The CDR3 DNA is TGCGCCAGCAGCCCGGGACTAGCGGGAGGGGGGGACTCCTACGAGCAGTACTTC.

This chain joins TRBV2 and TRBJ2-2; possible D gene TRBD2, 5 bases. The germline CDR1 and CDR2 sequences are SNHLY and FYNNEI. V gave up 4 bases and J gave up 4 bases, with 13 bases separating them. This CDR3 is 15 amino acids long. The CDR3 region has the DNA TGTGCCAGCAGTGGCGAGGGAGTACTCACCGGGGAGCTGTTTTTT. Its protein is CASSGEGVLTGELFF.

V and J are TRBV29-1 and TRBJ2-3; 13 bases are a match to TRBD2. The CDR3 runs to 19 residues. CDR1 and CDR2 (germline): SQVTM, ANQGSEA. V lost 2 bases and J lost 1; bases outside the gene matches: 12. This CDR3 is CSVERGWVGTSGGTDTQYF. CDR3 bases: TGCAGCGTTGAAAGGGGTTGGGTTGGGACTAGCGGGGGCACAGATACGCAGTATTTT.

CDR3 in DNA: TGTGCCAGCAGCTTGGGGACTAGCCCTTTCCATGAGCAGTTCTTC. It is translated as CASSLGTSPFHEQFF. This chain uses TRBV7-9 with TRBJ2-1; 9 nucleotides match TRBD2. The germline V gene has CDR1 SEHNR and CDR2 FQNEAQ (reference sequence). The ends lost 3 bases at V and 8 bases at J; junction bases unmatched: 8. CDR3 length equals 15 residues.

The DNA for the CDR3 is TGTGCCAGCAGTTACGGACAGGCACAAGAGACCCAGTACTTC. This translates into CASSYGQAQETQYF. The V gene is TRBV6-5, the J gene TRBJ2-5; TRBD1 matches at 7 bases. Germline CDR1 and CDR2: MNHEY and SVGAGI. The CDR3 contains 14 residues. J gave up 2 bases and V 2 bases, and 2 bases lay outside the gene matches.

The gene calls are TRBV28 and TRBJ1-1; D is possibly TRBD1 (6 bases). This CDR3 is 15 amino acids long. Trimming took 6 bases from V and 5 from J, leaving 19 bases between them. The germline V gene has CDR1 MDHEN and CDR2 SYDVKM. The CDR3 bases are TGTGCCAGCAGCCACGCCGGGGGCGCGGGGACTGAAGCTTTCTTT. This translates into CASSHAGGAGTEAFF.

The chain carries TRBV20-1 and TRBJ2-7; a weak D match, TRBD1 (7 bases). V lost 6 bases, J lost 5 bases, and 11 bases lay in between. This CDR3 has 11 residues. Germline V lookup: CDR1 DFQATT, CDR2 SNEGSKA (reference sequence). The CDR3 reads CSATRGDEQYF. As DNA, the CDR3 is TGCAGTGCCACCAGGGGGGACGAGCAGTACTTC.

The chain has TRBV10-1 and TRBJ1-4, with TRBD1 as a possible D gene (5 bases). Trimming left V 6 bases short and J 6 bases short, with 14 bases between. Germline V gives CDR1 WNHNN, CDR2 SYGVQD (reference sequence). This CDR3 spans 14 amino acids. This chain's CDR3 is CASSESGTHEKLFF. In DNA form, the CDR3 reads TGCGCCAGCAGCGAATCGGGGACCCATGAAAAACTGTTTTTT.

The chain is built from TRBV6-2 or TRBV6-3 and TRBJ2-4; D possibly matches TRBD1 or TRBD2 (5 bases each). CDR1 is MNHEY, CDR2 SVGEGT, per germline. Trimming stripped 2 bases from V and 9 bases from J, with 14 bases between. This CDR3 spans 14 amino acids. DNA of the CDR3: TGTGCCAGCAGTTACCCCGGGACCCTAGGCATTCAGTACTTC. Protein product: CASSYPGTLGIQYF.

The chain couples TRBV7-9 to TRBJ1-4; D gene ambiguous. Trimming removed 4 bases from V and 6 bases from J, with 9 bases in between. The CDR3 spans 13 residues. Germline values: CDR1 SEHNR, CDR2 FQNEAQ (reference sequence). DNA of the CDR3: TGTGCCAGCAGCTCCGCCCTGGATGAAAAACTGTTTTTT. This translates into CASSSALDEKLFF.

The genes are TRBV6-5 and TRBJ2-1; 8 bases align to TRBD2. Unmatched junction bases numbered 6, after V lost 2 bases and J lost 3 bases. In germline, CDR1 is MNHEY, CDR2 SVGAGI. This CDR3 is built from 16 residues. The CDR3 DNA reads TGTGCCAGCAGTTACACAAGTAGCGGGAACTACAATGAGCAGTTCTTC. It encodes CASSYTSSGNYNEQFF.

The CDR3 sequence is CASSASTDTQYF. In DNA, the CDR3 is TGCGCCAGCAGTGCTAGCACAGATACGCAGTATTTT. This chain uses TRBV5-1 with TRBJ2-3; no clear D. The CDR3 length is 12 residues. CDR1 and CDR2 from the germline V gene are SGHRS and YFSETQ. V lost 5 bases to trimming and J lost 0 bases, with 4 bases between them.

The chain links TRBV11-2 to TRBJ1-3; 8 positions match TRBD1. CDR3 length: 18 residues. V was pared by 4 bases and J by 2 bases, with 13 bases of the junction left unmatched. CDR1 and CDR2 (germline): SGHAT, FQNNGV. The CDR3 protein is CASSWGQDYNPAGNTIYF. CDR3 coding DNA: TGTGCCAGCAGCTGGGGACAGGATTATAATCCCGCTGGAAACACCATATATTTT.

V gene TRBV19 combines with J gene TRBJ1-6, with D hard to call. The germline V and J ends were trimmed by 9 bases and 12 bases, with 12 bases remaining between them. The CDR3 length is 11 residues. Germline lookup yields CDR1 LNHDA and CDR2 SQIVND (reference sequence). The DNA of the CDR3 is TGTGCCAGAACTGGGCCGGTACCCCTCCACTTT. This encodes CARTGPVPLHF.

The genes are TRBV7-6 and TRBJ1-4; no reliable D call. From germline, CDR1 is SGHVS and CDR2 FNYEAQ. The CDR3 has 15 residues. Trimming removed 5 bases from V and 1 base from J, with 11 bases in between. The CDR3, as DNA: TGTGCCAGCAGCCGCGGGTCTTTAACTAATGAAAAACTGTTTTTT. Its translation is CASSRGSLTNEKLFF.

The rearrangement uses TRBV5-1 and TRBJ2-7; D perhaps matches TRBD1 (6 bases). Germline CDR1 is SGHRS and CDR2 is YFSETQ. Between the trimmed V and J ends, which lost 4 bases and 2 bases, there was a span of 13 bases. This CDR3 contains 14 residues. This CDR3 reads CASSPGTPTYEQYF. Written as DNA, the CDR3 is TGCGCCAGCAGCCCAGGGACACCCACCTACGAGCAGTACTTC.

The chain links TRBV14 to TRBJ2-1; D gene unclear. CDR3 size: 17 residues. Germline loops: CDR1 SGHDN, CDR2 FVKESK. Deletions cut 2 bases from V and 0 bases from J, with 14 bases between. The CDR3 region is CASSQPFGSSSYNEQFF. Here the CDR3 DNA reads TGTGCCAGCAGCCAACCCTTTGGCAGTAGCTCCTACAATGAGCAGTTCTTC.

The J gene is TRBJ2-1, the V gene TRBV10-3, with TRBD1 matching 8 bases. The CDR3 loop spans 15 amino acids. CDR1 and CDR2 from the germline V gene are ENHRY and SYGVKD. V lost 10 bases and J lost 3; bases outside the gene matches: 11. CDR3 sequence reads: CATRPTGVGYNEQFF. CDR3 nucleotides: TGTGCCACCCGACCGACAGGGGTAGGCTACAATGAGCAGTTCTTC.